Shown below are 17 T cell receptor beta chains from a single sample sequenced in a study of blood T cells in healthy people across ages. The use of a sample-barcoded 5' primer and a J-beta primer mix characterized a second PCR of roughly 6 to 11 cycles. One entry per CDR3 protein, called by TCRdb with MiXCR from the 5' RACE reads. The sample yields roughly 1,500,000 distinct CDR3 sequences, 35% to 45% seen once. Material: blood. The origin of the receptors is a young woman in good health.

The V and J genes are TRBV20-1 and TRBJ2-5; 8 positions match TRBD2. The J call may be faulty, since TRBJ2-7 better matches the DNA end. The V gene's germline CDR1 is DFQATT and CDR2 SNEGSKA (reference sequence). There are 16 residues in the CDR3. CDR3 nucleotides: TGCAGTGCTAGAGATGTGGCTTCCGGGACTAGAAACGAGCAGTACTTC. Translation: CSARDVASGTRNEQYF.

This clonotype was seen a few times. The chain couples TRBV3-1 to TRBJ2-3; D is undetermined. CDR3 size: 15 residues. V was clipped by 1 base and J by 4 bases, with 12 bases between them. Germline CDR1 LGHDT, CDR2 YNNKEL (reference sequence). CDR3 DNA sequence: TGTGCCAGCAGCCAAGGTGAGCCGCTTCCAGATACGCAGTATTTT. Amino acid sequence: CASSQGEPLPDTQYF.

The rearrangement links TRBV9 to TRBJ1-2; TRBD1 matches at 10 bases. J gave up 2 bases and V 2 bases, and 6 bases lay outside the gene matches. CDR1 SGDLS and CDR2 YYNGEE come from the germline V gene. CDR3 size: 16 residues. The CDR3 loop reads CASSVSRDRGNYGYTF. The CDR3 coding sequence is TGTGCCAGCAGCGTCTCCCGGGACAGGGGAAACTATGGCTACACCTTC.

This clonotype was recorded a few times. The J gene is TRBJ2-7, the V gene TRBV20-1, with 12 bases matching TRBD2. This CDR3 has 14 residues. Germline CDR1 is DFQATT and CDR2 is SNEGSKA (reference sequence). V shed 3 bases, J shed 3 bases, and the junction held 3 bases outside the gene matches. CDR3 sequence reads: CSASKTSGSYEQYF. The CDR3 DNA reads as TGCAGTGCTAGTAAGACTAGCGGGAGCTACGAGCAGTACTTC.

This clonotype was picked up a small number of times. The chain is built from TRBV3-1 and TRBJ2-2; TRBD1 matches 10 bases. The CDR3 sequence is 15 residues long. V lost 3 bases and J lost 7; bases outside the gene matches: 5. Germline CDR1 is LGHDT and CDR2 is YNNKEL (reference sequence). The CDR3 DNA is TGTGCCAGCAGCCACCAGACAGGGGGCTTCGGGGAGCTGTTTTTT. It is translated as CASSHQTGGFGELFF.

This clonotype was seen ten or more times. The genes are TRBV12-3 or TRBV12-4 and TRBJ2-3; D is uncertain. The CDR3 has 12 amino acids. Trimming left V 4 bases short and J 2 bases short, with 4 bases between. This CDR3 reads CASSSVTDTQYF. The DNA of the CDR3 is TGTGCCAGCAGTTCTGTCACAGATACGCAGTATTTT.

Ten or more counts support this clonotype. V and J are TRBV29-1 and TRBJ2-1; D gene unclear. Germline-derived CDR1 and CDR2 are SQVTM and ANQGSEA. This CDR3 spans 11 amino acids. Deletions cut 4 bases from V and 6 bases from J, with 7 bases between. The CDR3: CSVGHLNEQFF. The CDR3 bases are TGCAGCGTTGGCCATCTCAATGAGCAGTTCTTC.

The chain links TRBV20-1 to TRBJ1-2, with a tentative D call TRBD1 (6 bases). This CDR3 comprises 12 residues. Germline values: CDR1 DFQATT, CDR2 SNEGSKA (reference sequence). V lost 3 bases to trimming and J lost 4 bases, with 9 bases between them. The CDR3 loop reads CSASWTAYGYTF. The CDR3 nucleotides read TGCAGTGCTAGTTGGACAGCCTATGGCTACACCTTC.

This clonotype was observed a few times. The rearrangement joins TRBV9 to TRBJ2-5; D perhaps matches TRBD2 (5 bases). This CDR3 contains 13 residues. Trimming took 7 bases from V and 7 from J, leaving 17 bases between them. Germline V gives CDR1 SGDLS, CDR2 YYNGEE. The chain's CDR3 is CASGRLDGGTQYF. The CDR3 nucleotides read TGTGCCAGCGGACGGTTGGACGGAGGGACCCAGTACTTC.

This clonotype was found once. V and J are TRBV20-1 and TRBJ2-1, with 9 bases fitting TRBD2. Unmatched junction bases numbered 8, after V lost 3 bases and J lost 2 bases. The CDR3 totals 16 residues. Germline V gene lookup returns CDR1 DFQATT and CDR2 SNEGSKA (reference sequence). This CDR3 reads CSARASGALAYNEQFF. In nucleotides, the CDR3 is TGCAGTGCTAGGGCTAGCGGGGCCCTCGCCTACAATGAGCAGTTCTTC.

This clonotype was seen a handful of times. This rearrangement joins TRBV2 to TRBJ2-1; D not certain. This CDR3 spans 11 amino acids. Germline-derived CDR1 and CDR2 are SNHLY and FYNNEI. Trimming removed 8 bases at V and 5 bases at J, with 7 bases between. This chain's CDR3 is CASGMHNEQFF. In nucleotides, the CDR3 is TGTGCCAGCGGGATGCACAATGAGCAGTTCTTC.

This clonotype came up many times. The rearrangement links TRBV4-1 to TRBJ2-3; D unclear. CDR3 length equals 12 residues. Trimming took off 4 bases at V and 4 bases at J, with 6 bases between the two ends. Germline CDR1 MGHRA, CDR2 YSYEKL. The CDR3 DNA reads TGCGCCAGCAGCCCAACTGCAGATACGCAGTATTTT. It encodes CASSPTADTQYF.

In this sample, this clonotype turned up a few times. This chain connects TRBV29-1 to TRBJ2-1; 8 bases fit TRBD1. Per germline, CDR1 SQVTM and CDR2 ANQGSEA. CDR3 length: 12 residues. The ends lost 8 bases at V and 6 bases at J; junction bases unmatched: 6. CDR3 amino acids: CSTDRGANEQFF. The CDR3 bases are TGCAGCACAGACAGGGGAGCCAATGAGCAGTTCTTC.

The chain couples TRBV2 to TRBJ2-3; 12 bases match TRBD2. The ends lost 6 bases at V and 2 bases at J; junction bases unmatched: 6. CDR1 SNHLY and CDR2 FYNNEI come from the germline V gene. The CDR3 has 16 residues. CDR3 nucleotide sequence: TGTGCCAGCAGCCTAGCGGGGGGGCAAGACACAGATACGCAGTATTTT. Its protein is CASSLAGGQDTDTQYF.

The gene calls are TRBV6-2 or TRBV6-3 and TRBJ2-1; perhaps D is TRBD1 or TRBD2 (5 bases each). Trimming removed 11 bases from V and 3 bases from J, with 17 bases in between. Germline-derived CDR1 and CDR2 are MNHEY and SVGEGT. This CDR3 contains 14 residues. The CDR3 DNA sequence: TGTGCCGACGGGGCGCGGACGATCTACAATGAGCAGTTCTTC. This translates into CADGARTIYNEQFF.

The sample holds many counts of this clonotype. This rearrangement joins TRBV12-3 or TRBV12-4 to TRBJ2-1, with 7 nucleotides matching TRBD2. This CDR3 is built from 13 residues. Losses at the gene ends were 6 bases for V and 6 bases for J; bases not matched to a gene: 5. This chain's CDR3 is CASSLTSSNEQFF. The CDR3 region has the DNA TGTGCCAGCAGCTTGACTAGCAGCAATGAGCAGTTCTTC.

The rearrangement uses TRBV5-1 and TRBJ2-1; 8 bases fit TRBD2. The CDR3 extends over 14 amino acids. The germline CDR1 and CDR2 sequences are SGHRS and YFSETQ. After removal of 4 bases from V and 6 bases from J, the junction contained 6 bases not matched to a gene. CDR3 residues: CASSQGLALNEQFF. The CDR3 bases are TGCGCCAGCAGCCAAGGACTAGCTCTCAATGAGCAGTTCTTC.